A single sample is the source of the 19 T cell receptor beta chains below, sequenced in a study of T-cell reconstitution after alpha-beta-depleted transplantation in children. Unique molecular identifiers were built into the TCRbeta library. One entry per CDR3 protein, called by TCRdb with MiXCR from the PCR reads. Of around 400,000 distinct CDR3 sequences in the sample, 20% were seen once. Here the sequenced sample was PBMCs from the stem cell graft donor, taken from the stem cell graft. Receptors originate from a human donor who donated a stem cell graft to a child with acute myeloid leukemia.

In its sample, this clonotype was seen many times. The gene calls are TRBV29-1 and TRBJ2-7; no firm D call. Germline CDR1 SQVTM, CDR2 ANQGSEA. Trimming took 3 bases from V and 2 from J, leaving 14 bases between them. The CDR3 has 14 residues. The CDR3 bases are TGCAGCGTTGAGGCTGGATACCCAACCTACGAGCAGTACTTC. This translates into CSVEAGYPTYEQYF.

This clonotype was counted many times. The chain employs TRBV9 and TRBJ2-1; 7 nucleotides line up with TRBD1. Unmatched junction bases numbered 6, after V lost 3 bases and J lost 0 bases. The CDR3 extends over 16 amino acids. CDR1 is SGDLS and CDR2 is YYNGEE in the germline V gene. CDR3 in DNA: TGTGCCAGCAGCGCCGGACAGGCGAGCTCCTACAATGAGCAGTTCTTC. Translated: CASSAGQASSYNEQFF.

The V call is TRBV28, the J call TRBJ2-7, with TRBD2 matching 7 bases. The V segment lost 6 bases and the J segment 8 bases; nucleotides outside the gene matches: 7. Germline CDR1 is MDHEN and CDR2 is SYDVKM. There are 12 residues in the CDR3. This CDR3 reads CASSWTSSQQYF. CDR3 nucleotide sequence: TGTGCCAGCAGCTGGACTAGTAGTCAGCAGTACTTC.

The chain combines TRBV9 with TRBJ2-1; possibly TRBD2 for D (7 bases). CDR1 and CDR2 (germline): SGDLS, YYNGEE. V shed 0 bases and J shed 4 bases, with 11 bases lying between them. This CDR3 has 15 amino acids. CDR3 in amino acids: CASSVGGGPYNEQFF. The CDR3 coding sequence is TGTGCCAGCAGCGTAGGCGGGGGCCCATACAATGAGCAGTTCTTC.

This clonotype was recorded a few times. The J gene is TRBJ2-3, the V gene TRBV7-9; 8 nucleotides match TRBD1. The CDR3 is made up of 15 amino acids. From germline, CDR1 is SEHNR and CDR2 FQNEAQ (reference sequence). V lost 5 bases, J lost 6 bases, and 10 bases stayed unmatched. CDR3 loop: CASSGAGQGLDTQYF. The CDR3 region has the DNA TGTGCCAGCAGCGGAGCCGGACAGGGCCTCGATACGCAGTATTTT.

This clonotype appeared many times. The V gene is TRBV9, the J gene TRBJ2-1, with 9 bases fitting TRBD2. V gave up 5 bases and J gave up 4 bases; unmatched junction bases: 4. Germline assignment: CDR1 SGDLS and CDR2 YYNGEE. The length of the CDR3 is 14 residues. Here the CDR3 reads CASSEREAYNEQFF. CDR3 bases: TGTGCCAGCAGTGAGCGGGAGGCGTACAATGAGCAGTTCTTC.

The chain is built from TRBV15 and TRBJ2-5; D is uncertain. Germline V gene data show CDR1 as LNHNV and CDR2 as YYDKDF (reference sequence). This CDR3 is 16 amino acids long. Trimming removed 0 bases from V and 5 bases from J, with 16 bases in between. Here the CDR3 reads CATSRDPRKAGETQYF. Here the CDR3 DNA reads TGTGCCACCAGCAGAGATCCTCGGAAGGCAGGCGAGACCCAGTACTTC. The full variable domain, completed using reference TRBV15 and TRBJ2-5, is DAMVIQNPRYQVTQFGKPVTLSCSQTLNHNVMYWYQQKSSQAPKLLFHYYDKDFNNEADTPDNFQSRRPNTSFCFLDIRSPGLGDTAMYLCATSRDPRKAGETQYFGPGTRLLVL.

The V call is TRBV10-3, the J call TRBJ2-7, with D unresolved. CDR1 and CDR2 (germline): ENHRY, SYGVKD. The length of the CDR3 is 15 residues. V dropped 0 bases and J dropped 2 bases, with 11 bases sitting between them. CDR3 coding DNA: TGTGCCATCAGTGAGTCTTCTAAGATAGCCTACGAGCAGTACTTC. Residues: CAISESSKIAYEQYF.

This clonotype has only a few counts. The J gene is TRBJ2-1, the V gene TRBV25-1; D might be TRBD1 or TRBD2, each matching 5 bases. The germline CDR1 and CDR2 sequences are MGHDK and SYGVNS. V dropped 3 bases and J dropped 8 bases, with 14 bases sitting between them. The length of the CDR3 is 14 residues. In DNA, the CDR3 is TGTGCCAGCAGTGACCCGGGGCCCTGGGATGAGCAGTTCTTC. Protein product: CASSDPGPWDEQFF. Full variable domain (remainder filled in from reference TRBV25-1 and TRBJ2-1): EADIYQTPRYLVIGTGKKITLECSQTMGHDKMYWYQQDPGMELHLIHYSYGVNSTEKGDLSSESTVSRIRTEHFPLTLESARPSHTSQYLCASSDPGPWDEQFFGPGTRLTVL.

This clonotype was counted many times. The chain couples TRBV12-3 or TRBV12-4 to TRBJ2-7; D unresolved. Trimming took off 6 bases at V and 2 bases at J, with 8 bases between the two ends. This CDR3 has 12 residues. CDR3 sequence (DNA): TGTGCCAGCAGGTCCTATACCTACGAGCAGTACTTC. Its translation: CASRSYTYEQYF.

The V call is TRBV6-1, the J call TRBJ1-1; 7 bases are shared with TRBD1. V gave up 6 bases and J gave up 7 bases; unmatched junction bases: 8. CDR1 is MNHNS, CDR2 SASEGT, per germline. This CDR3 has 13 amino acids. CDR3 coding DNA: TGTGCCAGCAGAGCAACAGGGGAGGGTGAAGCTTTCTTT. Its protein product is CASRATGEGEAFF.

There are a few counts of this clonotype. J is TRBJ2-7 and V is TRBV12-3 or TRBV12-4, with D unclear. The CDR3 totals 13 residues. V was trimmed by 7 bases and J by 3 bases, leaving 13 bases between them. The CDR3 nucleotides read TGTGCCAGCAATTCTGGGAACCGCTACGAGCAGTACTTC. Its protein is CASNSGNRYEQYF.

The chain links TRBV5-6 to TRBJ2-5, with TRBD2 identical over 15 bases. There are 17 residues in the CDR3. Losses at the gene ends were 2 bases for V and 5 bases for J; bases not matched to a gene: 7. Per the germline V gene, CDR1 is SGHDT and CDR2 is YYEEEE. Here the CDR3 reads CASSFGLAGGTRETQYF. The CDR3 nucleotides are TGTGCCAGCAGCTTCGGACTAGCGGGAGGGACACGGGAGACCCAGTACTTC.

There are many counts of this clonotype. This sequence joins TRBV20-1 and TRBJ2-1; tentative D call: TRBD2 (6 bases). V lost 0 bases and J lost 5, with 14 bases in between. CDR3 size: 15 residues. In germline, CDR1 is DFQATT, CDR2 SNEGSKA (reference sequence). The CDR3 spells CSARDWGEEHNEQFF. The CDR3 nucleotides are TGCAGTGCTAGAGATTGGGGGGAGGAGCACAATGAGCAGTTCTTC.

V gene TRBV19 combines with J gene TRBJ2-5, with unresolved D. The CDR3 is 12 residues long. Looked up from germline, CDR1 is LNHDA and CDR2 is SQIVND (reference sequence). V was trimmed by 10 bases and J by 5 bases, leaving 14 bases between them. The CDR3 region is CANTVGLETQYF. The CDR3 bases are TGTGCCAACACGGTGGGTCTTGAGACCCAGTACTTC.

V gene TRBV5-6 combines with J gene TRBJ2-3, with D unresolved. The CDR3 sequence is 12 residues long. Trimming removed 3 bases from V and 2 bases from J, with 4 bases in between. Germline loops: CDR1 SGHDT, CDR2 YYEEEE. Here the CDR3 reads CASSYITDTQYF. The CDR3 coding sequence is TGTGCCAGCAGCTATATCACAGATACGCAGTATTTT.

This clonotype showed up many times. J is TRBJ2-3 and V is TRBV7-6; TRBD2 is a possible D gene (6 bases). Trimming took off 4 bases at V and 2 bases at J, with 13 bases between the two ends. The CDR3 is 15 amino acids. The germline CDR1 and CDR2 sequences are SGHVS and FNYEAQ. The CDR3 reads CASSSLATYTDTQYF. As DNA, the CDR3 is TGTGCCAGCAGCTCCCTAGCGACCTACACAGATACGCAGTATTTT. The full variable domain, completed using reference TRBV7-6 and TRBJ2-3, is GAGVSQSPRYKVTKRGQDVALRCDPISGHVSLYWYRQALGQGPEFLTYFNYEAQQDKSGLPNDRFSAERPEGSISTLTIQRTEQRDSAMYRCASSSLATYTDTQYFGPGTRLTVL.

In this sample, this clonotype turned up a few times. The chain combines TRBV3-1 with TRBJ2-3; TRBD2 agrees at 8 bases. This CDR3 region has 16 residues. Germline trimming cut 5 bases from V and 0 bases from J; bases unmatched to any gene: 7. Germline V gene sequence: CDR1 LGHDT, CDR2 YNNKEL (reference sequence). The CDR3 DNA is TGTGCCAGCAGCGACCCTAGCGGGCCTAGCACAGATACGCAGTATTTT. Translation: CASSDPSGPSTDTQYF.

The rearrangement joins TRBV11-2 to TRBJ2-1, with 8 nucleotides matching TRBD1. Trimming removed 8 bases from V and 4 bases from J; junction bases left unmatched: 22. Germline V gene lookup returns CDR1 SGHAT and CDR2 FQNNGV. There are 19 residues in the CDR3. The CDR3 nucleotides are TGTGCCAGCGCCCGGGGCCCGGGGACAGGACAGTCAAAATACAATGAGCAGTTCTTC. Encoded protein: CASARGPGTGQSKYNEQFF.